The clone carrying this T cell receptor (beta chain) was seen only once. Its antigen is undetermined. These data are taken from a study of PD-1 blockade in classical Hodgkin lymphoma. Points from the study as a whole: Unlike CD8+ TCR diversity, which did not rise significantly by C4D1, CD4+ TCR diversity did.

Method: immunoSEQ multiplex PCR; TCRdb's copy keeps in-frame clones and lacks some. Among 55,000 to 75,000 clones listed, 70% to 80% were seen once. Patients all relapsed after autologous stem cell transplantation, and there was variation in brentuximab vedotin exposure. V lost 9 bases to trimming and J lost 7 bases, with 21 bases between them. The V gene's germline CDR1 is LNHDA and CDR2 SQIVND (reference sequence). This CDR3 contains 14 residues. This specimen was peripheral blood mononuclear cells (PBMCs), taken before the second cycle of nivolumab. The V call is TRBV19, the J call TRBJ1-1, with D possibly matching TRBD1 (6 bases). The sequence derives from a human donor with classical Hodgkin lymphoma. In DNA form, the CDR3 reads TGTGCCAGCTCCGGCCCACGGGACAAATTTGAAGCTTTCTTT. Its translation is CASSGPRDKFEAFF.